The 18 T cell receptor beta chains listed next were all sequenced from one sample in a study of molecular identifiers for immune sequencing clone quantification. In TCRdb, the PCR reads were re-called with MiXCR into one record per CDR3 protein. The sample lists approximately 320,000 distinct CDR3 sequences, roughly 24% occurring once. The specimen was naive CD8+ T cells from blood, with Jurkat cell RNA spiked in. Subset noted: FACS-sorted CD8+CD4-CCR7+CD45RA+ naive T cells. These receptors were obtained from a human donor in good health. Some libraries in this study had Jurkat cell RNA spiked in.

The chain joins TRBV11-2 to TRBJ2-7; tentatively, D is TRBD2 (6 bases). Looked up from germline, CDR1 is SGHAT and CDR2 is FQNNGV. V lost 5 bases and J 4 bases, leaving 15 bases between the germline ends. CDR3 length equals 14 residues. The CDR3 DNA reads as TGTGCCAGCAGCCCCAACCACCGGGGGTACGAGCAGTACTTC. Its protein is CASSPNHRGYEQYF.

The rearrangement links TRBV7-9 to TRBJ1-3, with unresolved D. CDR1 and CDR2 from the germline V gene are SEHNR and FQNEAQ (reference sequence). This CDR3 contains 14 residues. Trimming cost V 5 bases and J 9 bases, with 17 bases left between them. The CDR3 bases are TGTGCCAGCAGCCCCAAGCACGACGGCTCCACCATATATTTT. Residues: CASSPKHDGSTIYF.

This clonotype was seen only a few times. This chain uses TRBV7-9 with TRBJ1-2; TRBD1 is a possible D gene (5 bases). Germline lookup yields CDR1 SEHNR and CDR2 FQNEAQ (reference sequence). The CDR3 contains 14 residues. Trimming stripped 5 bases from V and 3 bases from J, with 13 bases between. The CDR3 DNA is TGTGCCAGCAGCCCATTGGGGGAATACTATGGCTACACCTTC. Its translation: CASSPLGEYYGYTF.

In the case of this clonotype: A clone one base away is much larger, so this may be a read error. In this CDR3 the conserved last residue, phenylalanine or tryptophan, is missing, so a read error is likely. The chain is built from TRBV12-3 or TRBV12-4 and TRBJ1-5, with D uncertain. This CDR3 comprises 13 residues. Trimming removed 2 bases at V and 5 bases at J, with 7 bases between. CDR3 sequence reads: CASSLQFDQPQHL. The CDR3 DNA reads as TGTGCCAGCAGTTTACAGTTCGATCAGCCCCAGCATCTT.

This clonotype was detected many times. In DNA, the CDR3 is TGTGCCAGCAGGAATGGACAGGGAATGAACACTGAAGCTTTCTTT. Translating it yields CASRNGQGMNTEAFF. The chain joins TRBV3-1 to TRBJ1-1; 8 bases are a match to TRBD1. Trimming at V came to 6 bases and at J to 0 bases, leaving 6 bases not matched to a gene. CDR3 length: 15 residues. Germline CDR1 reads LGHDT; CDR2 reads YNNKEL (reference sequence). Complete variable domain (other parts from reference TRBV3-1 and TRBJ1-1): DTAVSQTPKYLVTQMGNDKSIKCEQNLGHDTMYWYKQDSKKFLKIMFSYNNKELIINETVPNRFSPKSPDKAHLNLHINSLELGDSAVYFCASRNGQGMNTEAFFGQGTRLTVV.

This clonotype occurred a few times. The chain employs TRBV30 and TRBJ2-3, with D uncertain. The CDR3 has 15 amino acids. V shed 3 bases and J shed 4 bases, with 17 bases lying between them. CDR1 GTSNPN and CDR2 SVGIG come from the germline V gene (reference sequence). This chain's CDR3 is CAWSPLGVLADTQYF. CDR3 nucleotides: TGTGCCTGGAGCCCCCTAGGAGTTTTGGCAGATACGCAGTATTTT. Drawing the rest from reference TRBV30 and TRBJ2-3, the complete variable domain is SQTIHQWPATLVQPVGSPLSLECTVEGTSNPNLYWYRQAAGRGLQLLFYSVGIGQISSEVPQNLSASRPQDRQFILSSKKLLLSDSGFYLCAWSPLGVLADTQYFGPGTRLTVL.

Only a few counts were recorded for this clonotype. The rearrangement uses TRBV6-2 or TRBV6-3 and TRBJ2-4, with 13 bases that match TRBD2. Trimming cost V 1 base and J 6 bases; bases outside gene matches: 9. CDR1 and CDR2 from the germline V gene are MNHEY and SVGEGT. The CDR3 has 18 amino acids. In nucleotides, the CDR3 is TGTGCCAGCAGTTACTTCCAAACTTGGACTAGCGGGGGAAACATTCAGTACTTC. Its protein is CASSYFQTWTSGGNIQYF.

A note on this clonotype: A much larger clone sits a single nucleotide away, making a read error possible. The CDR3 DNA reads as TGTGCCACCAGCAGTAACTCTTGGGAGGTTGAAGCTTTCTTT. Translating gives CATSSNSWEVEAFF. This chain uses TRBV15 with TRBJ1-1; D unresolved. Germline CDR1 LNHNV, CDR2 YYDKDF (reference sequence). CDR3 length: 14 residues. V shed 3 bases and J shed 7 bases, with 15 bases lying between them.

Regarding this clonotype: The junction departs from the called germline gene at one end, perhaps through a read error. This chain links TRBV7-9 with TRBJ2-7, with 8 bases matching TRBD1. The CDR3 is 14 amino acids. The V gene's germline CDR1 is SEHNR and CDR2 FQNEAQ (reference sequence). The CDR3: CASRSQGARYAQYF. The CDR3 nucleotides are TGTGCCAGCCGCTCGCAGGGGGCAAGGTACGCGCAGTACTTC.

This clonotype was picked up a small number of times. This CDR3 is CASSPGTGSASPLHF. CDR3 DNA sequence: TGTGCCAGCAGTCCCGGGACAGGGTCCGCTTCACCCCTCCACTTT. The chain employs TRBV7-9 and TRBJ1-6; TRBD1 aligns across 9 bases. CDR1 and CDR2 (germline): SEHNR, FQNEAQ (reference sequence). The CDR3 is 15 amino acids. With 6 bases clipped from V and 9 bases from J, the junction kept 9 bases outside the gene matches.

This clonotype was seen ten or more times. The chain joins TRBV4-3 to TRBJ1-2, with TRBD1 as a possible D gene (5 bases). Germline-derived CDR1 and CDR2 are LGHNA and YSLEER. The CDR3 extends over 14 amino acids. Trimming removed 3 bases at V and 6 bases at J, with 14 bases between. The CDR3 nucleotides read TGCGCCAGCAGCCATCGATCAGGGCGGAATGGCTACACCTTC. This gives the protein CASSHRSGRNGYTF.

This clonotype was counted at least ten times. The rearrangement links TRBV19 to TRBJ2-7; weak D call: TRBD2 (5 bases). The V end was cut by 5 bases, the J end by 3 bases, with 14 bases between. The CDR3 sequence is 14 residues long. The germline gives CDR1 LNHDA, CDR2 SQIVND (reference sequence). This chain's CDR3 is CASSPGPEGYEQYF. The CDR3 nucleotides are TGTGCCAGTAGTCCTGGGCCCGAGGGCTACGAGCAGTACTTC.

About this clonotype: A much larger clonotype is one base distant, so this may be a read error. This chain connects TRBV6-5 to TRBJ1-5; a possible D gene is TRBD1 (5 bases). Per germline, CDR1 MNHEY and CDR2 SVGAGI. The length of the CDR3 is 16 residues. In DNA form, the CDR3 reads TGTGCCGGCAGTTACTCTTCGCAGGGCGCGAAACAGCCCCAGCATTTT. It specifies CAGSYSSQGAKQPQHF.

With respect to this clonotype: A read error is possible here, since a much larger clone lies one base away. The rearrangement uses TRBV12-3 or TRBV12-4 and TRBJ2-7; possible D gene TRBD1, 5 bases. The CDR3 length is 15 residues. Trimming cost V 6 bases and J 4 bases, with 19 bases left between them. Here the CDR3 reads CASSPQIGVSYEQYF. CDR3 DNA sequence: TGTGCCAGCAGCCCACAGATAGGGGTTAGTTACGAGCAGTACTTC.

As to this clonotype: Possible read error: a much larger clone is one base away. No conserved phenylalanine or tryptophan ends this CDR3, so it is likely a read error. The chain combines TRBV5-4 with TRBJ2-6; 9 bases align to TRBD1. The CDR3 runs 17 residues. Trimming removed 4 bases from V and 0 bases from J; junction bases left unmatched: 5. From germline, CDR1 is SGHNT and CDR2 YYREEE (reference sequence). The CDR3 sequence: CASSPGTGSSGANVLTV. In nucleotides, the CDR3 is TGTGCCAGCAGCCCCGGGACAGGGAGCTCTGGGGCCAACGTCCTGACTGTC.

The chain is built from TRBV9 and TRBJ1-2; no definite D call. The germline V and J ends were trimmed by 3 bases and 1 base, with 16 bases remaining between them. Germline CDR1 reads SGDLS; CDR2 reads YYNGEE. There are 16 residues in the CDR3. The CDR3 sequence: CASSGTQPGINYGYTF. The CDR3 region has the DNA TGTGCCAGCAGCGGAACCCAACCAGGCATTAACTATGGCTACACCTTC. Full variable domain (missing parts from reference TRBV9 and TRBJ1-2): DSGVTQTPKHLITATGQRVTLRCSPRSGDLSVYWYQQSLDQGLQFLIQYYNGEERAKGNILERFSAQQFPDLHSELNLSSLELGDSALYFCASSGTQPGINYGYTFGSGTRLTVV.

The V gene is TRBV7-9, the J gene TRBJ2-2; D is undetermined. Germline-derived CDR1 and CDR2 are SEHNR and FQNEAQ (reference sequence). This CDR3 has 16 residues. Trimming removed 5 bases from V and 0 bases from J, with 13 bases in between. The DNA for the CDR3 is TGTGCCAGCAGCACCCTCGGAACGTCGAACACCGGGGAGCTGTTTTTT. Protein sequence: CASSTLGTSNTGELFF. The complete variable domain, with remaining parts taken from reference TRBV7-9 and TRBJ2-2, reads DTGVSQNPRHKITKRGQNVTFRCDPISEHNRLYWYRQTLGQGPEFLTYFQNEAQLEKSRLLSDRFSAERPKGSFSTLEIQRTEQGDSAMYLCASSTLGTSNTGELFFGEGSRLTVL.

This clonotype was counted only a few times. The CDR3 region has the DNA TGTGCCAGCATGACGGGGGGCCGAGAGACCCAGTACTTC. This translates into CASMTGGRETQYF. The chain uses TRBV6-2 or TRBV6-3 and TRBJ2-5, with a weak D call TRBD2 (7 bases). V lost 7 bases and J lost 4, with 13 bases in between. CDR1 MNHEY and CDR2 SVGEGT come from the germline V gene. This CDR3 spans 13 amino acids.